This T cell receptor (beta chain) is drawn from a study of response to subunit inactivated influenza vaccine. The V and J ends lost 3 bases and 7 bases, in that order; junction bases with no gene match: 5. This CDR3 comprises 14 residues. Germline V gene sequence: CDR1 SQVTM, CDR2 ANQGSEA. TCRdb passed the RT-PCR reads through MiXCR, listing each CDR3 protein once. This sample has 500,000 or so distinct CDR3 sequences, with approximately 15% found just once. In this sample, this clonotype turned up a few times. This sample comprised CD4+ T cells sorted from PBMCs, obtained about 24 months after vaccination. This clonotype originated in a man between 50 and 69 years old who received an inactivated influenza vaccine. This sequence joins TRBV29-1 and TRBJ2-1; 11 bases agree with TRBD2. CDR3 residues: CSVESSSGGNEQFF. The CDR3 DNA reads TGCAGCGTTGAGAGCTCTAGCGGGGGGAATGAGCAGTTCTTC.